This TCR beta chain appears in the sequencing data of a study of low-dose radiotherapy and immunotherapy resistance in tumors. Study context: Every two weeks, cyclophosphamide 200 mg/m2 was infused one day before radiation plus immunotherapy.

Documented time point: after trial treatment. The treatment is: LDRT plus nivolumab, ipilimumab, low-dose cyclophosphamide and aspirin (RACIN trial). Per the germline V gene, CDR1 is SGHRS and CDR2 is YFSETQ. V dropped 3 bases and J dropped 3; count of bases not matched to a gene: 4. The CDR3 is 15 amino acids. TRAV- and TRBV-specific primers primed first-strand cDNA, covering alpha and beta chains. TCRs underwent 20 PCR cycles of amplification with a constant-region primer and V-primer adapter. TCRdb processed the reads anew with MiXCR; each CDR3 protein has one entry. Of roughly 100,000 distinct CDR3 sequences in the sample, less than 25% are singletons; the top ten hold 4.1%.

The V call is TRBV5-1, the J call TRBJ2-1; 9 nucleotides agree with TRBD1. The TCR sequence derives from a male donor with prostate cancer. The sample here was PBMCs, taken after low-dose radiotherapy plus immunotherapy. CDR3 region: CASSSGTGNYNEQFF. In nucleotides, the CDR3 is TGCGCCAGCAGCTCCGGGACAGGGAACTACAATGAGCAGTTCTTC.